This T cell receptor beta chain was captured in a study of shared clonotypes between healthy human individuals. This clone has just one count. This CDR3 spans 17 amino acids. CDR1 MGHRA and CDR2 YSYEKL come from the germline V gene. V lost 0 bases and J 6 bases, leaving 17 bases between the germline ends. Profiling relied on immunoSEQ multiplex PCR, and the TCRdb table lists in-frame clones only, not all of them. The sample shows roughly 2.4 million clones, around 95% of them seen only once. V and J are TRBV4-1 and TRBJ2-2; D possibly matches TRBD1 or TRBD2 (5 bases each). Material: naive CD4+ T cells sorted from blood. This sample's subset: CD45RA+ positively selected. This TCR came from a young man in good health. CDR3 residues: CASSQDLGTKIAGELFF. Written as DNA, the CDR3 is TGCGCCAGCAGCCAAGATCTCGGGACGAAAATAGCCGGGGAGCTGTTTTTT.